The text below deals with one TCR beta chain. This entry comes from a study of PD-1 blockade in classical Hodgkin lymphoma. Trimming cost V 1 base and J 6 bases, with 13 bases left between them. Germline CDR1 is SQVTM and CDR2 is ANQGSEA. The CDR3 sequence is 13 residues long. Libraries were prepared by immunoSEQ multiplex PCR; TCRdb keeps only in-frame clonotypes and omits some of them. The sample consists of approximately 47,000 clones, roughly 93% of them appearing once. Time point here: newly diagnosed, previously untreated cHL patient sample. The sample consisted of peripheral blood mononuclear cells (PBMCs). The chain recombines TRBV29-1 with TRBJ2-7; D uncertain. This clonotype originated in a human donor with classical Hodgkin lymphoma. As DNA, the CDR3 is TGCAGCGTTGAAGTCAAAAAGGGATCCGAGCAGTACTTC. It encodes CSVEVKKGSEQYF.